These 12 T cell receptor beta chains were sequenced from one sample in a study of cytomegalovirus exposure and HLA in healthy donors. This PCR relied on a set of 60 Vbeta primers and 13 Jbeta primers. Method: immunoSEQ multiplex PCR; TCRdb's copy keeps in-frame clones and lacks some. The sample includes 75,000 to 100,000 clones, 60% to 80% of them seen just once. The specimen was PBMCs. The source is a man aged 60 to 69 in good health and CMV-seronegative.

V is TRBV19 and J is TRBJ1-1, with TRBD1 as a possible D gene (5 bases). The germline V gene has CDR1 LNHDA and CDR2 SQIVND (reference sequence). Trimming removed 1 base from V and 4 bases from J, with 13 bases in between. The CDR3 loop spans 15 amino acids. The CDR3 here is CASSIGFGGGTEAFF. The CDR3 coding sequence is TGTGCCAGTAGTATAGGTTTCGGGGGGGGCACTGAAGCTTTCTTT.

The rearrangement links TRBV7-9 to TRBJ1-1, with a tentative D call TRBD1 (6 bases). The length of the CDR3 is 13 residues. Germline values: CDR1 SEHNR, CDR2 FQNEAQ (reference sequence). V was clipped by 3 bases and J by 4 bases, with 9 bases between them. The chain's CDR3 is CASSFGGATEAFF. The DNA for the CDR3 is TGTGCCAGCAGCTTTGGGGGGGCCACTGAAGCTTTCTTT.

V is TRBV19 and J is TRBJ1-2; D perhaps matches TRBD1 (6 bases). This CDR3 region has 15 residues. Germline V gene data show CDR1 as LNHDA and CDR2 as SQIVND (reference sequence). V lost 3 bases and J lost 7, with 18 bases in between. The CDR3 coding sequence is TGTGCCAGTAGTATTTCCCCACAGGGAAGATCTGGCTACACCTTC. Translated, it gives CASSISPQGRSGYTF.

For this clone: The junction departs from the called germline gene at one end, perhaps through a read error. This chain links TRBV12-5 with TRBJ2-6, with a tentative D call TRBD1 (5 bases). This CDR3 has 13 amino acids. The germline gives CDR1 LGHNT, CDR2 FRNRAP. CDR3 DNA sequence: TGTGCTAGTGGTTTGAACAGCCAGGGAACCCCCTCCTTC. Translation gives CASGLNSQGTPSF.

The chain combines TRBV2 with TRBJ2-7; tentative D call: TRBD1 (5 bases). Germline V lookup: CDR1 SNHLY, CDR2 FYNNEI. CDR3 length: 15 residues. The ends were cut back, 7 bases at V and 4 bases at J, with 20 bases in the middle. CDR3 region: CASNPLWAGWYEQYF. DNA for the CDR3: TGTGCCAGCAACCCCCTCTGGGCAGGGTGGTACGAGCAGTACTTC.

In its sample, this clone was seen a few times. The chain is built from TRBV5-1 and TRBJ2-1; TRBD1 matches 12 bases. Germline V CDR1 and CDR2: SGHRS, YFSETQ. Unmatched junction bases numbered 5, after V lost 3 bases and J lost 7 bases. This CDR3 has 15 amino acids. The CDR3 here is CASSSRDRGRNEQFF. The CDR3 DNA is TGCGCCAGCAGCTCCCGGGACAGGGGGCGGAATGAGCAGTTCTTC.

Comment on this clone: Additional DNA sequences in this sample encode the identical CDR3. V is TRBV28 and J is TRBJ1-2, with a possible D match to TRBD1 (5 bases). The V gene lost 2 bases and the J gene lost 3 bases, with 7 bases spanning the gap. Germline V gives CDR1 MDHEN, CDR2 SYDVKM. The CDR3 is 13 amino acids. The CDR3 region has the DNA TGTGCCAGCAGTTTACCAGGGTACTATGGCTACACCTTC. Residues: CASSLPGYYGYTF.

The genes are TRBV19 and TRBJ1-6; 9 nucleotides match TRBD1. This CDR3 has 14 amino acids. Germline values: CDR1 LNHDA, CDR2 SQIVND (reference sequence). V lost 1 base to trimming and J lost 9 bases; unmatched junction nucleotides: 1. The CDR3 DNA sequence: TGTGCCAGTAGTATAGCGGGACAGGGTTCACCCCTCCACTTT. Its translation: CASSIAGQGSPLHF.

This clone came up a few times. This rearrangement joins TRBV14 to TRBJ1-2; D gene unclear. Germline-derived CDR1 and CDR2 are SGHDN and FVKESK. This CDR3 is built from 13 residues. V dropped 1 base and J dropped 3 bases, with 6 bases sitting between them. The CDR3: CASSQVLDYGYTF. CDR3 coding DNA: TGTGCCAGCAGCCAAGTCTTAGACTATGGCTACACCTTC.

The gene calls are TRBV5-1 and TRBJ2-5; D might be TRBD2 (5 bases). The CDR3 is 15 residues long. The germline gives CDR1 SGHRS, CDR2 YFSETQ. Trimming took off 2 bases at V and 3 bases at J, with 14 bases between the two ends. The CDR3 DNA reads TGCGCCAGCAGCTTACTGGGAGTAACGGAAGAGACCCAGTACTTC. Translating it yields CASSLLGVTEETQYF.

The chain has TRBV6-1 and TRBJ2-3; 9 positions match TRBD2. Germline CDR1 reads MNHNS; CDR2 reads SASEGT. V was pared by 4 bases and J by 3 bases, with 2 bases of the junction left unmatched. This CDR3 is built from 14 residues. The DNA of the CDR3 is TGTGCCAGCAGTGTGGCGGGAGGGACAGATACGCAGTATTTT. Protein product: CASSVAGGTDTQYF.

J is TRBJ2-7 and V is TRBV21-1; the table assigns TRBD2, which was not confirmed against the DNA. TRBV21-1 is an annotated pseudogene. This CDR3 has 15 residues. CDR3 coding DNA: TGTGCCAGCAGCAATGAGCGGTTGTCAACAGCCGAGCAGTACTTC. Translation gives CASSNERLSTAEQYF.